This T cell receptor (beta chain) was sequenced for a study of prognosis after radiotherapy for stage I lung cancer (dated by TCRdb to the early 2020s). For the study in its entirety: Between early 2018 and 2019, 20 or so stage I NSCLC patients were enrolled in Nanjing, China. Oligometastatic NSCLC after surgical resection of the primary tumor was present in 4 to 6 patients, while newly diagnosed primary stage I lung tumors were present in about 13. All patients were regarded as medically inoperable, because of comorbidities in more than ten patients and refusal of surgery in about seven patients. The cohort included about 12 men and five to seven women, with a median age of approximately 76 years and a range of roughly 53 to 85 years. On tumor histology, roughly 11 patients had adenocarcinoma and several had squamous cell carcinoma. SBRT was given in 3 to 5 fractions with a biologically effective dose of at least 100 Gy, using image-guided IMRT or VMAT. Concurrent therapy was not administered to any patient alongside SBRT. About 20% of the 19 patients developed distant metastases after SBRT, at a median of roughly 7 months; the other 15 showed no significant progression. The study profiled peripheral blood TCR beta repertoires from stage I NSCLC patients before and after stereotactic body radiotherapy and related them to distant failure. The study sequenced about 38 blood samples from 19 patients, one before and one after SBRT per patient. The paper's findings and limits, for the study overall: Whether the expanded TCR clones were tumor-specific was not determined. All reported P values were unadjusted for multiple comparisons. The study was limited by its small cohort and short follow-up, and the findings require independent validation. Post-SBRT Shannon entropy and its change from baseline were lower in patients who developed distant metastases; baseline Shannon entropy was not associated with metastases. Differences in TRBV and TRBJ usage frequencies by metastasis status were reportedly observed in two V genes at baseline and in several V and two J genes after SBRT. Unique TCR clone counts fell after SBRT (median approximately 9,900 before versus more than 6,500 after; Wilcoxon paired P=0.011).

This clonotype has just one count. Its specific antigen is unknown. No qualities accompany the bases; no much larger clone lies one base away. One read alone is weak evidence. The CDR3 spans 15 residues, from the cysteine through the phenylalanine. The sequence is cut down to CDR3 DNA, 45 bases in frame from base 1. The germline V gene (reference sequence) gives CDR1 as DFQATT and CDR2 as SNEGSKA. Trimming leaves V shorter by 5 bases and J shorter by 5 bases, with the junction holding 7 bases beyond the gene matches. All patients had node-negative disease on CT and PET/CT, and none had a history of other malignancies or had previously received chemotherapy or radiotherapy. At each of two time points, approximately 6.6 milliliters of peripheral venous blood were collected in EDTA tubes. PBMCs were isolated by Ficoll-Paque Plus density-gradient centrifugation. Right after collection, samples were placed at -80 degrees C and kept there until analysis.

The TCR beta CDR3 region was amplified from genomic DNA by two rounds of multiplex PCR. The first PCR round used primers specific to each TRBV and TRBJ gene, and the primer sequences were filed in Chinese patent CN105087789A. Universal primers were used in the second round of PCR. The Roche High Pure PCR Template Preparation Kit was used to extract genomic DNA from the frozen PBMCs. Paired-end sequencing with 151 bp reads was performed on the libraries using an Illumina HiSeq 3000. The study's processing was this. Raw reads lacking the multiplex PCR primer sequences were removed with CutAdapt. PEAR was used to merge high-quality paired reads into contigs. MiXCR assigned TRB V, D and J gene segments to each contig by aligning to reference sequences. CDR3 sequences were clustered by base quality and sequence similarity to remove sequencing errors. Diversity was calculated as Shannon entropy divided by the natural log of the number of productive TCR sequences. One minus Shannon entropy divided by the natural log of the number of unique clonotypes was used as the definition of clonality. The Youden index of ROC curves was used to select progression-free survival cut-offs for repertoire metrics, and analyses were performed in R 3.5.3. TCRdb reran the public reads through fastp at Q25 and MiXCR, keeping productive beta chains. One record per CDR3 amino acid sequence lists the most common genes and DNA. TCRdb's processing, not the study's, gives the V and J calls here. Across this sample there are about 13,000 distinct CDR3 sequences, with roughly 43% seen only once. 40% of the sample is in the top ten clones.

This TCR came from a donor aged 50 or older with non-small cell lung cancer. The sequences come from PBMCs, collected before or after stereotactic body radiation therapy (not recorded which). Rearrangement joined TRBV20-1 to TRBJ2-3, and 13 junctional nucleotides match TRBD2. For the CDR3, the sequence is CSASLAGGPGDTQYF. The nucleotide sequence reads TGCAGTGCTTCACTAGCGGGAGGGCCAGGAGATACGCAGTATTTT.